These 19 T cell receptor beta chains originate from one sample sequenced in a study of patients and donors after allogeneic stem cell transplantation. TCRdb analysed the RT-PCR reads with MiXCR anew, one entry per CDR3 protein. The sample yields hundreds of thousands of distinct CDR3 sequences, around 16% seen once. Sequenced material: blood, either unsorted or a sorted T cell fraction (not recorded which). Source of these receptors: a human donor who was either an allogeneic HSCT recipient or a stem cell or donor lymphocyte infusion donor (not recorded which). It is not recorded whose cells these are; they may come from a transplant donor.

This clonotype has more than one count but fewer than ten. This chain links TRBV12-3 or TRBV12-4 with TRBJ2-2; possibly TRBD2 for D (5 bases). V lost 3 bases and J lost 3, with 17 bases in between. The CDR3 length is 17 residues. CDR3 in amino acids: CASSFFLASVHTGELFF. CDR3 nucleotide sequence: TGTGCCAGCAGTTTCTTCCTAGCCTCCGTGCACACCGGGGAGCTGTTTTTT.

Ten or more counts support this clonotype. The chain combines TRBV10-3 with TRBJ2-3; perhaps TRBD1 as D (6 bases). V lost 4 bases and J lost 1, with 6 bases in between. This CDR3 contains 13 residues. Looked up from germline, CDR1 is ENHRY and CDR2 is SYGVKD. CDR3 DNA sequence: TGTGCCATCAGTGGACAGGGCACAGATACGCAGTATTTT. Its translation: CAISGQGTDTQYF.

This clonotype was seen repeatedly, ten times or more. The chain is built from TRBV5-1 and TRBJ2-1; D is possibly TRBD2 (5 bases). Trimming removed 0 bases from V and 3 bases from J, with 10 bases in between. Germline V gives CDR1 SGHRS, CDR2 YFSETQ. This CDR3 spans 15 amino acids. In nucleotides, the CDR3 is TGCGCCAGCAGCTTGGAAGCGGCCCTCTACAATGAGCAGTTCTTC. Amino acid sequence: CASSLEAALYNEQFF.

This clonotype was seen a handful of times. The chain employs TRBV5-5 and TRBJ1-1; no reliable D call. The CDR3 is 14 amino acids. Germline V gene sequence: CDR1 SGHKS, CDR2 YYEKEE (reference sequence). Trimming shortened V by 6 bases and J by 1 base, and 13 bases separated the two germline ends. The CDR3 DNA is TGTGCCAGCACCGATACAGCACCGAACACTGAAGCTTTCTTT. Translating it yields CASTDTAPNTEAFF. The variable domain in full, with the rest retrieved from reference TRBV5-5 and TRBJ1-1, is DAGVTQSPTHLIKTRGQQVTLRCSPISGHKSVSWYQQVLGQGPQFIFQYYEKEERGRGNFPDRFSARQFPNYSSELNVNALLLGDSALYLCASTDTAPNTEAFFGQGTRLTVV.

This clonotype showed up just a few times. The chain recombines TRBV15 with TRBJ1-2; D remains ambiguous. Deletions cut 1 base from V and 3 bases from J, with 12 bases between. CDR3 length equals 15 residues. In germline, CDR1 is LNHNV, CDR2 YYDKDF (reference sequence). DNA for the CDR3: TGTGCCACCAGCAGAGGGGTAGACGGCTACTATGGCTACACCTTC. Translated, it gives CATSRGVDGYYGYTF. The complete variable domain, with remaining parts taken from reference TRBV15 and TRBJ1-2, reads DAMVIQNPRYQVTQFGKPVTLSCSQTLNHNVMYWYQQKSSQAPKLLFHYYDKDFNNEADTPDNFQSRRPNTSFCFLDIRSPGLGDTAMYLCATSRGVDGYYGYTFGSGTRLTVV.

This clonotype was seen a handful of times. CDR3 protein: CSGQRAGAVSGGGYTF. The CDR3 nucleotides read TGCAGCGGACAAAGGGCAGGGGCCGTCTCAGGCGGTGGCTACACCTTC. The rearrangement uses TRBV29-1 and TRBJ1-2; the D gene is possibly TRBD1 (6 bases). Germline lookup yields CDR1 SQVTM and CDR2 ANQGSEA. V was clipped by 7 bases and J by 7 bases, with 28 bases between them. This CDR3 comprises 16 residues.

The rearrangement uses TRBV12-3 or TRBV12-4 and TRBJ1-5; the D is unclear. CDR3 length equals 13 residues. V was clipped by 7 bases and J by 3 bases, with 10 bases between them. CDR3 DNA sequence: TGTGCCAGCACCCGTTCCGACAATCAGCCCCAGCATTTT. Its protein is CASTRSDNQPQHF.

This clonotype showed up just a few times. CDR3 sequence reads: CASSLEGGSRRDTQYF. CDR3 coding DNA: TGTGCCAGCAGCTTAGAAGGCGGGTCTAGGAGAGATACGCAGTATTTT. V usage is TRBV7-9 and J usage is TRBJ2-3; D possibly corresponds to TRBD2 (5 bases). The CDR3 length is 16 residues. CDR1 is SEHNR and CDR2 is FQNEAQ in the germline V gene (reference sequence). Trimming removed 1 base at V and 5 bases at J, with 16 bases between.

CDR3 bases: TGCGCCAGTACCGACAGGGGGGAATTGAGCACCGGGGAGCTGTTTTTT. Translated: CASTDRGELSTGELFF. V usage is TRBV5-1 and J usage is TRBJ2-2; TRBD1 aligns across 9 bases. CDR3 length: 16 amino acids. The J segment lost 4 bases and the V segment lost 8 bases, leaving 12 bases of the junction unmatched. Germline CDR1 reads SGHRS; CDR2 reads YFSETQ.

J is TRBJ1-2 and V is TRBV30, with D possibly being TRBD1 (5 bases). Germline V gene lookup returns CDR1 GTSNPN and CDR2 SVGIG (reference sequence). Trimming left V 3 bases short and J 0 bases short, with 14 bases between. CDR3 size: 15 residues. CDR3 DNA sequence: TGTGCCTGGAGGCGGCGGATGGGGCCTAACTATGGCTACACCTTC. It translates to CAWRRRMGPNYGYTF.

This clonotype turned up a few times. The chain links TRBV5-6 to TRBJ1-5; no firm D call. V was cut by 3 bases and J by 0 bases, with 7 bases left in between. The CDR3 contains 14 residues. Germline CDR1 is SGHDT and CDR2 is YYEEEE. CDR3 in DNA: TGTGCCAGCAGCTGGGAGGGTAGCAATCAGCCCCAGCATTTT. Its translation: CASSWEGSNQPQHF.

The chain employs TRBV5-1 and TRBJ1-1; 7 nucleotides agree with TRBD1. The CDR3 has 14 amino acids. Germline assignment: CDR1 SGHRS and CDR2 YFSETQ. Trimming at V came to 4 bases and at J to 5 bases, leaving 8 bases not matched to a gene. The CDR3 DNA reads as TGCGCCAGCAGCCCCAACAGGGGAAGTACTGAAGCTTTCTTT. Protein product: CASSPNRGSTEAFF. Variable domain in full (rest from reference TRBV5-1 and TRBJ1-1): KAGVTQTPRYLIKTRGQQVTLSCSPISGHRSVSWYQQTPGQGLQFLFEYFSETQRNKGNFPGRFSGRQFSNSRSEMNVSTLELGDSALYLCASSPNRGSTEAFFGQGTRLTVV.

In this sample, this clonotype turned up many times. The genes are TRBV4-1 and TRBJ1-2; no clear D gene. There are 14 residues in the CDR3. The V gene's germline CDR1 is MGHRA and CDR2 YSYEKL. V was clipped by 0 bases and J by 8 bases, with 13 bases between them. Here the CDR3 DNA reads TGCGCCAGCAGCCAAGATGGGGTGCCGAAAGGCTACACCTTC. The encoded protein is CASSQDGVPKGYTF.

The chain employs TRBV4-2 and TRBJ2-3; D not resolved. The V and J ends lost 1 base and 6 bases respectively, with 17 bases between them. The CDR3 sequence is 16 residues long. Per the germline V gene, CDR1 is LGHNA and CDR2 is YNFKEQ. The CDR3 here is CASSQGSGDLRDTQYF. In nucleotides, the CDR3 is TGTGCCAGCAGCCAAGGATCCGGAGACCTGAGGGATACGCAGTATTTT.

This clonotype was counted many times. The J gene is TRBJ2-2, the V gene TRBV27, with a possible D match to TRBD2 (6 bases). The length of the CDR3 is 14 residues. CDR1 is MNHEY, CDR2 SMNVEV, per germline (reference sequence). Trimming pared 0 bases from V and 5 bases from J, leaving 7 bases between. The CDR3 DNA is TGTGCCAGCAGTTTATCGGGGGGAACCGGGGAGCTGTTTTTT. Encoded protein: CASSLSGGTGELFF.

This clonotype turned up a few times. V usage is TRBV5-1 and J usage is TRBJ2-1; D is uncertain. The CDR3 runs to 15 residues. The germline CDR1 and CDR2 sequences are SGHRS and YFSETQ. Trimming cost V 1 base and J 3 bases, with 11 bases left between them. This chain's CDR3 is CASSLPAPNYNEQFF. Here the CDR3 DNA reads TGCGCCAGCAGCTTGCCGGCACCCAACTACAATGAGCAGTTCTTC. The full variable domain, rest sourced from reference TRBV5-1 and TRBJ2-1, is KAGVTQTPRYLIKTRGQQVTLSCSPISGHRSVSWYQQTPGQGLQFLFEYFSETQRNKGNFPGRFSGRQFSNSRSEMNVSTLELGDSALYLCASSLPAPNYNEQFFGPGTRLTVL.

This clonotype was seen a handful of times. The rearrangement joins TRBV6-1 to TRBJ2-5, with TRBD1 matching over 7 bases. Germline CDR1 is MNHNS and CDR2 is SASEGT. The CDR3 has 15 amino acids. With 6 bases clipped from V and 5 bases from J, the junction kept 12 bases outside the gene matches. CDR3 loop: CASRPGQAPGETQYF. The CDR3 bases are TGTGCCAGCAGACCCGGACAGGCCCCCGGGGAGACCCAGTACTTC.

The chain links TRBV7-9 to TRBJ1-4; the D is unclear. This CDR3 is built from 13 residues. The germline gives CDR1 SEHNR, CDR2 FQNEAQ (reference sequence). V lost 2 bases and J lost 8, with 9 bases in between. In nucleotides, the CDR3 is TGTGCCAGCAGCTTAAGGAGAGGAGAAAAACTGTTTTTT. This sequence encodes CASSLRRGEKLFF.

V is TRBV18 and J is TRBJ1-5; D not certain. Trimming removed 3 bases at V and 5 bases at J, with 14 bases between. This CDR3 is built from 15 residues. Germline V gives CDR1 KGHSH, CDR2 LQKENI. The CDR3 is CASSPTWTVDQPQHF. CDR3 in DNA: TGTGCCAGCTCACCGACATGGACGGTGGATCAGCCCCAGCATTTT.